This is a list of T cell receptor beta chains from one sample in a study of cytotoxic CD8 clonotypes in ibrutinib-treated CLL. The assay was immunoSEQ multiplex PCR, and TCRdb's table has in-frame clones only and misses some. The repertoire includes about 25,000 clones, roughly 69% of them detected once, and roughly 50% sits in the top ten. The sample was PBMCs, taken at disease progression, from a patient treated with ibrutinib. These receptors were obtained from a human donor with chronic lymphocytic leukemia. The CDR3 runs from the conserved cysteine through the conserved F or W. The order of the fields is D gene, clone size, J gene, V gene, CDR3 protein, CDR3 DNA. A D gene is named only where the DNA matches it firmly. Rows may omit the clone size; those that give it use once, few, many or a size class.

d_call: .; clone_size: .; j_call: TRBJ1-2; v_call: TRBV19; cdr3_aa: CASHRAGYGYTF; cdr3_nt: TGTGCCAGCCACAGGGCAGGCTATGGCTACACCTTC
d_call: .; clone_size: many; j_call: TRBJ1-4; v_call: TRBV4-3; cdr3_aa: CASKGATNEKLFF; cdr3_nt: TGCGCCAGCAAGGGTGCAACTAATGAAAAACTGTTTTTT
d_call: .; clone_size: .; j_call: TRBJ1-5; v_call: TRBV19; cdr3_aa: CASTPPPGGHQPQHF; cdr3_nt: TGTGCCAGTACCCCTCCCCCGGGTGGGCATCAGCCCCAGCATTTT
d_call: TRBD1; clone_size: once; j_call: TRBJ1-6; v_call: TRBV10-3; cdr3_aa: CAISPGTGRNSPLHF; cdr3_nt: TGTGCCATCAGTCCGGGGACAGGGAGGAATTCACCCCTCCACTTT
d_call: .; clone_size: .; j_call: TRBJ1-4; v_call: TRBV9; cdr3_aa: CASSPRMGVPKLFF; cdr3_nt: TGTGCCAGCAGCCCCCGAATGGGGGTCCCAAAACTGTTTTTT
d_call: TRBD1; clone_size: .; j_call: TRBJ1-4; v_call: TRBV27; cdr3_aa: CASSSIGTGNEKLFF; cdr3_nt: TGTGCCAGCAGTTCGATCGGGACAGGGAATGAAAAACTGTTTTTT
d_call: .; clone_size: .; j_call: TRBJ2-7; v_call: TRBV13; cdr3_aa: CASSLADEQYF; cdr3_nt: TGTGCCAGCAGCTTAGCTGACGAGCAGTACTTC
d_call: .; clone_size: .; j_call: TRBJ2-5; v_call: TRBV5-1; cdr3_aa: CASRGETQYF; cdr3_nt: TGCGCCAGCAGAGGGGAGACCCAGTACTTC
d_call: .; clone_size: .; j_call: TRBJ1-4; v_call: TRBV7-9; cdr3_aa: CASGETDPNEKLFF; cdr3_nt: TGTGCCAGCGGAGAAACGGACCCGAATGAAAAACTGTTTTTT
d_call: .; clone_size: once; j_call: TRBJ2-7; v_call: TRBV5-1; cdr3_aa: CASSPGHDSYEQYF; cdr3_nt: TGCGCCAGCAGCCCGGGACACGACTCCTACGAGCAGTACTTC
d_call: .; clone_size: .; j_call: TRBJ1-2; v_call: TRBV25-1; cdr3_aa: CASSESGQMGYTF; cdr3_nt: TGTGCCAGCAGTGAATCCGGGCAGATGGGCTACACCTTC
d_call: TRBD1; clone_size: .; j_call: TRBJ1-1; v_call: TRBV5-1; cdr3_aa: CASSRGQGEGEAFF; cdr3_nt: TGCGCCAGCAGCCGGGGACAGGGAGAGGGTGAAGCTTTCTTT
d_call: .; clone_size: .; j_call: TRBJ2-7; v_call: TRBV5-6; cdr3_aa: CASSLGGTSYEQYF; cdr3_nt: TGTGCCAGCAGCCTAGGGGGAACTTCCTACGAGCAGTACTTC
d_call: .; clone_size: .; j_call: TRBJ1-4; v_call: TRBV9; cdr3_aa: CASSPRPSATNEKLFF; cdr3_nt: TGTGCCAGCAGCCCTAGACCGTCTGCAACTAATGAAAAACTGTTTTTT
d_call: .; clone_size: few; j_call: TRBJ2-2; v_call: TRBV6-5; cdr3_aa: CASSYDGETAGELFF; cdr3_nt: TGTGCCAGCAGTTACGACGGGGAGACCGCCGGGGAGCTGTTTTTT
d_call: TRBD1; clone_size: .; j_call: TRBJ1-1; v_call: TRBV6-4; cdr3_aa: CASSDTGGSSTEAFF; cdr3_nt: TGTGCCAGCAGTGACACAGGGGGGAGTTCCACTGAAGCTTTCTTT
d_call: .; clone_size: .; j_call: TRBJ2-1; v_call: TRBV10-3; cdr3_aa: CAISVQGGEQFF; cdr3_nt: TGTGCCATCAGTGTACAGGGAGGTGAGCAGTTCTTC
d_call: .; clone_size: .; j_call: TRBJ2-1; v_call: TRBV9; cdr3_aa: CASSVEGGINEQFF; cdr3_nt: TGTGCCAGCAGCGTAGAGGGGGGGATCAATGAGCAGTTCTTC
d_call: TRBD1; clone_size: .; j_call: TRBJ2-7; v_call: TRBV11-2; cdr3_aa: CASSLEVTGYEQYF; cdr3_nt: TGTGCCAGCAGCTTAGAAGTGACAGGGTACGAGCAGTACTTC
d_call: .; clone_size: .; j_call: TRBJ1-2; v_call: TRBV9; cdr3_aa: CASSNPRSGLNYGYTF; cdr3_nt: TGTGCCAGCAGCAATCCCCGGAGCGGGCTAAACTATGGCTACACCTTC
d_call: .; clone_size: many; j_call: TRBJ1-6; v_call: TRBV7-6; cdr3_aa: CASSLRAGRDSPLHF; cdr3_nt: TGTGCCAGCAGCTTACGGGCAGGCCGCGATTCACCCCTCCACTTT
d_call: .; clone_size: few; j_call: TRBJ1-1; v_call: TRBV9; cdr3_aa: CASSARQAMNTEAFF; cdr3_nt: TGTGCCAGCAGCGCCCGACAGGCCATGAACACTGAAGCTTTCTTT
d_call: TRBD1; clone_size: .; j_call: TRBJ2-3; v_call: TRBV27; cdr3_aa: CASSALGTGGFTDTQYF; cdr3_nt: TGTGCCAGCAGTGCTCTCGGGACAGGGGGCTTCACAGATACGCAGTATTTT
d_call: .; clone_size: .; j_call: TRBJ2-5; v_call: TRBV2; cdr3_aa: CASRPARETQYF; cdr3_nt: TGTGCCAGCAGGCCGGCTAGGGAGACCCAGTACTTC
d_call: .; clone_size: .; j_call: TRBJ1-3; v_call: TRBV19; cdr3_aa: CASSIEVPGNTIYF; cdr3_nt: TGTGCCAGTAGTATCGAGGTTCCTGGAAACACCATATATTTT
d_call: TRBD2; clone_size: once; j_call: TRBJ2-1; v_call: TRBV7-9; cdr3_aa: CASSAGGGAVLNEQFF; cdr3_nt: TGTGCCAGCAGCGCCGGCGGGGGGGCCGTTTTGAATGAGCAGTTCTTC
d_call: TRBD2; clone_size: .; j_call: TRBJ2-3; v_call: TRBV7-3; cdr3_aa: CASSLRGGAPDTQYF; cdr3_nt: TGTGCCAGCAGCTTACGCGGGGGGGCCCCGGATACGCAGTATTTT
d_call: TRBD1; clone_size: few; j_call: TRBJ1-2; v_call: TRBV6-4; cdr3_aa: CASSDPKTGALGYTF; cdr3_nt: TGTGCCAGCAGTGACCCAAAGACAGGGGCGCTTGGCTACACCTTC
d_call: .; clone_size: .; j_call: TRBJ2-7; v_call: TRBV11-2; cdr3_aa: CASSGTGRVYEQYF; cdr3_nt: TGTGCCAGCAGCGGAACGGGACGGGTCTACGAGCAGTACTTC
d_call: TRBD1; clone_size: once; j_call: TRBJ1-2; v_call: TRBV28; cdr3_aa: CASSSPWDRVNYGYTF; cdr3_nt: TGTGCCAGCAGTTCTCCTTGGGACAGGGTTAACTATGGCTACACCTTC
d_call: .; clone_size: .; j_call: TRBJ2-1; v_call: TRBV19; cdr3_aa: CASSIGGTYNEQFF; cdr3_nt: TGTGCCAGTAGTATCGGAGGTACCTACAATGAGCAGTTCTTC
d_call: .; clone_size: .; j_call: TRBJ2-5; v_call: TRBV10-2; cdr3_aa: CASSERADQETQYF; cdr3_nt: TGCGCCAGCAGTGAGAGGGCGGATCAAGAGACCCAGTACTTC
d_call: TRBD1; clone_size: .; j_call: TRBJ1-5; v_call: TRBV9; cdr3_aa: CASSAGGLGQPQHF; cdr3_nt: TGTGCCAGCAGCGCAGGGGGGCTTGGTCAGCCCCAGCATTTT
d_call: .; clone_size: .; j_call: TRBJ1-5; v_call: TRBV21-1; cdr3_aa: CASSGTGNQPQHF; cdr3_nt: TGTGCCAGCTCTGGTACGGGCAATCAGCCCCAGCATTTT
d_call: .; clone_size: once; j_call: TRBJ2-1; v_call: TRBV27; cdr3_aa: CASSLSRSYNEQFF; cdr3_nt: TGTGCCAGCAGTTTATCTCGCTCCTACAATGAGCAGTTCTTC
d_call: TRBD1; clone_size: .; j_call: TRBJ1-1; v_call: TRBV9; cdr3_aa: CASSKLTGENTEAFF; cdr3_nt: TGTGCCAGCAGCAAACTGACAGGGGAGAACACTGAAGCTTTCTTT
d_call: .; clone_size: .; j_call: TRBJ1-1; v_call: TRBV4-1; cdr3_aa: CASSQVAVTDLTEAFF; cdr3_nt: TGCGCCAGCAGCCAAGTCGCGGTGACAGACCTCACTGAAGCTTTCTTT
d_call: .; clone_size: .; j_call: TRBJ2-3; v_call: TRBV4-1; cdr3_aa: CASSQEPEADTQYF; cdr3_nt: TGCGCCAGCAGCCAAGAGCCAGAGGCAGATACGCAGTATTTT
d_call: .; clone_size: .; j_call: TRBJ2-1; v_call: TRBV9; cdr3_aa: CASNEGSSYNEQFF; cdr3_nt: TGTGCCAGCAACGAGGGGAGCTCCTACAATGAGCAGTTCTTC
d_call: TRBD1; clone_size: .; j_call: TRBJ2-5; v_call: TRBV27; cdr3_aa: CASSLYRGETQYF; cdr3_nt: TGTGCCAGCAGTTTATACAGGGGAGAGACCCAGTACTTC
d_call: .; clone_size: few; j_call: TRBJ1-3; v_call: TRBV27; cdr3_aa: CASSLSNGLLYF; cdr3_nt: TGTGCCAGCAGTTTATCGAACGGGCTCTTATATTTT